The sequence of this T cell receptor beta chain was determined in a study of cytomegalovirus exposure and HLA in healthy donors (dated by TCRdb to 2016 to 2017). About the study as a whole: An earlier analysis of 587 of the donors reported 276 Gb of sequence data and 117 million unique TCR beta sequences obtained from roughly 170 million T cells. Approximately 330 gigabases of sequencing data and around 85 million unique TCR sequences made up an early release that covered some 640 HLA-typed donors. Of the roughly 400 genotyped donors, 81% fell in the genetic ancestry cluster associated with self-reported Caucasian donors. The study was designed to test whether signatures of past pathogen exposure could be identified by cataloging public T cell receptors. The study used immunosequencing to profile the T cell repertoires of approximately 650 subjects and linked those repertoires to cytomegalovirus serostatus. Besides the first cohort of about 730 subjects, a separate validation cohort made up of around 120 different subjects was used. To predict cytomegalovirus infection status, the study brought together high-throughput TCR immunosequencing, statistical association of individual TCRs with disease status, and machine learning. To study patterns of TCR occurrence, a later analysis re-analyzed previously published TCR beta repertoires from 700 or so donors and added high-resolution HLA genotyping. In the later analysis, no new phenotypic data were used to find candidate immune exposures; instead, reliance was placed on TCR beta sequences and their occurrence across donors. An earlier analysis of some 500 of the donors applied high-throughput TCR beta sequencing to assess whether each TCR beta V gene segment acted as functional or pseudogenic. Donor age, sex, ethnicity and CMV serostatus were compiled together with the repertoire data. A later genetic analysis used genome-wide SNP genotypes for about 60% of the roughly 700 donors, treating that subset as a discovery cohort. Every repertoire in the discovery cohort had been generated on one and the same sequencing platform. HLA typing included class I and class II loci at four-digit resolution. The number of typed donors differed by locus: about 620-640 for A, B, C, DRB1 and DQB1; approximately 520 for DQA1; approximately 610 for DPA1; and 450 to 480 for DPB1. A few DR-DQ haplotypes were handled as single units for association and clustering because linkage in the cohort was strong. Across 300 to 500 genotyped donors of the cohort, an average of about 220,000 unique TCR beta nucleotide sequences per donor were sequenced, and 15% to 20% of those sequences were non-productive.

The cohort consisted of 666 healthy bone marrow donors. At the time of sampling, all cohort members were nominally healthy, though unrecorded immune exposures were likely present. The donor tested CMV seropositive and was one of the 289 seropositive cohort members. Every donor gave a peripheral blood sample, and the peripheral blood mononuclear cells from that sample were used for TCR beta sequencing. Genomic DNA was extracted from the blood cell samples with the Qiagen DNeasy Blood Extraction Kit. The germline V gene gives CDR1 as SGHDN and CDR2 as FVKESK. The CDR3 goes from the cysteine to the phenylalanine over 16 residues. Of the read, only the CDR3 DNA is kept; its 48 bases are in frame from base 1. At the junction V is shortened by 5 bases and J by 1 base; bases outside the gene matches: 10. For this clone: Which antigen it targets is not known. The record has no base qualities; no much larger clone is one base away.

Library preparation was by the immunoSEQ multiplex PCR assay. For the multiplex PCR, a mixture combining 60 forward primers for TCR Vbeta segments and 13 reverse primers for TCR Jbeta segments was used. Amplification of the CDR3 region of rearranged TCR beta genes was performed with a multiplex PCR assay on genomic DNA. On the Illumina HiSeq System, the amplified TCR beta libraries were sequenced as 87-base-pair reads. As for how the authors treated the data: In a later analysis, approximately 74 million unique TCR beta chains were counted across the roughly 670 repertoires, and roughly 10 million of these chains were shared by at least two donors. Raw reads were error-corrected and collapsed into unique sequences by a nearest-neighbor algorithm in which closely related sequences were merged to remove PCR and sequencing errors. CDR3 sequences were aligned to IMGT reference sequences to assign V, D and J gene segments. For a sequence to be retained, at least a six-nucleotide match to both a V gene segment and a J gene segment was required. A rearrangement was called productive if the CDR3 had no stop codons and remained in frame with V and J, and every other rearrangement was called non-productive. Following IMGT convention, CDR3 was defined as the stretch from the second conserved V-encoded cysteine up to the conserved J-encoded phenylalanine. Sequences without an unambiguous match to a single V gene segment were excluded from the earlier analysis of 587 of the donors. An earlier analysis of a few hundred of the donors classified V segments as functional when productive rearrangements were above 56.7% and as segregating when the standard deviation between donors was above 5%. A statistical classification framework was developed to diagnose cytomegalovirus status using the catalog of TCR beta chain sequences. In a later analysis, V and J genes were assigned by comparing TCR nucleotide sequences against IMGT/GENE-DB human TR gene sequences. The TCRdist pipeline was used in a later analysis to assign CDR3 sequences and most-parsimonious VDJ recombination scenarios. In a later analysis, each TCR beta chain was defined by its CDR3 amino acid sequence together with its V-gene family, and reads lacking a unique V-gene family were excluded. To address suspected cross-contamination and a sequencing artifact, a later analysis removed approximately 600 highly shared, low-generation-probability nucleotide sequences. In a later analysis, a clonal expansion index was calculated for each public chain from normalized within-repertoire ranks of inferred template counts. Generation probabilities in a later analysis came from a VDJ recombination model fitted to out-of-frame rearrangements, and those results were checked against IGoR. Hypergeometric tests were used in a later analysis to score TCR-TCR, TCR-HLA and TCR-CMV co-occurrence, with a repertoire-size bias correction applied to the TCR pairs. A later analysis estimated false discovery rates by permuting HLA or CMV assignments 20 times. A later analysis grouped co-occurring TCRs with DBSCAN, adding TCRdist sequence similarity when clustering within HLA-allele-positive subsets. For co-occurrence clustering, repertoires with fewer than 30,000 or more than 120,000 public chains were excluded, along with five repertoires with anomalous nucleotide sharing. Held by TCRdb, this immuneACCESS table contains in-frame sequences only and omits some clones. Under half of the omission traces to an unresolved V gene where checked; the cause of the rest is unknown. The V and J calls and clone size were taken over from that table, and D and trimming were inferred from the DNA. This sample has 90,000 to 120,000 clones in its table, and roughly 75% of those were observed once. More than 4.5% of the sample belongs to the ten largest clones.

Beyond this particular receptor, the publication reports: When HLA alleles, especially DR and DQ, strongly co-occurred, TCR associations were difficult to assign to individual alleles. Cytomegalovirus status was reported to be diagnosed by the classifier with high specificity and sensitivity in both the original and validation cohorts. In an earlier analysis of fewer than 750 of the donors, most TCR beta V segments were observed in productive rearrangements about 87% or about 30% of the time, broadly matching IMGT annotations. In vitro tests confirmed that three of the cytomegalovirus-associated TCR beta chains recognize cytomegalovirus antigens. While some public TCRs were present in many individuals, most TCR sequences turned up only very rarely across donors. In a later analysis, several top co-occurrence clusters were reported to appear linked to parvovirus B19, influenza, CMV and Epstein-Barr virus. Correlated functional status among segregating V segments might be attributable to linkage disequilibrium, but an unknown experimental factor could not be ruled out. A later analysis found that HLA-associated TCR beta chains were more clonally expanded and had lower generation probabilities than equally common non-associated chains. Only TCR beta chains were sequenced in this cohort, and the absence of alpha or paired-chain data limited detectable features. Some IMGT-functional V segments, including TRBV6-2 and TRBV6-3, could not be told apart with the 87-base-pair reads, so those segments were excluded. In a later analysis, about 16,000 TCR beta sequences were associated with specific HLA alleles at a false discovery rate of 0.05. A group of highly shared sequence variants was considered likely to be a technical artifact of the sequencing pipeline. The study listed 170 or so TCR beta chains as associated with cytomegalovirus. Because HLA typing was missing for some donors at each locus, association tests included only the typed subset. The authors suggested that the approach could potentially be extended to other disease states and immunological phenotypes. A later genetic analysis associated a missense DCLRE1C variant with V-gene and J-gene trimming of TCR beta chains, and an independent cohort replicated the association. For the cohort, immune exposure information was limited to CMV serostatus. A further reported finding was that TCR beta sequences accurately predicted the HLA-A and HLA-B alleles for most subjects in the first cohort. In a later genetic analysis, fewer N-insertions in productive TCRs were reported among donors in an Asian-associated ancestry cluster than the roughly 700-donor mean. The earlier analysis of fewer than 750 of the donors excluded 15 to 20 rarely observed V segments, including chromosome 9 orphons, because counts were too low. Presence/absence analyses assumed roughly uniform sequencing depth across donors, an assumption that may not hold. A later analysis found that TCR association rates varied across HLA loci, with DRB1 alleles showing the most associated TCRs and HLA-C alleles the fewest. Most CMV-associated TCR beta chains appeared to be HLA-restricted in a later analysis, and the HLA associations seemed to be driven largely by CMV exposure.

The sample taken for sequencing was PBMCs. This clonotype was obtained from a woman aged 18 to 35 in good health and CMV-seropositive. The chain uses TRBV14 and TRBJ2-5, and TRBD1 matches 7 of the central bases. The CDR3 reads CASSERQGSIQETQYF. The bases are TGTGCCAGCAGCGAACGACAGGGTTCGATCCAAGAGACCCAGTACTTC.